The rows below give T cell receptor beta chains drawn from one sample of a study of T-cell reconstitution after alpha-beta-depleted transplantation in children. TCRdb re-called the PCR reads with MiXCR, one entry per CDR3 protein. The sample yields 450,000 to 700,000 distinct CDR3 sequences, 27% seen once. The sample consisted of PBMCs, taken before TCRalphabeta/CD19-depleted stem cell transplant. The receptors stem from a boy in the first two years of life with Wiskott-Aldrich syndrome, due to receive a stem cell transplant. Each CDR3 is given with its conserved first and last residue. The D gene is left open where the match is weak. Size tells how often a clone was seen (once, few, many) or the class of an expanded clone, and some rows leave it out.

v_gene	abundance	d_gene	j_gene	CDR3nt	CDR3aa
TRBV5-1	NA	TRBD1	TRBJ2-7	TGCGCCAGCAGCTTGCCGGACAGGGGATCCGAGCAGTACTTC	CASSLPDRGSEQYF
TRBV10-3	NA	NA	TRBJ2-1	TGTGCCATCAGTGAACCGGGAACTAGCCCCTACAATGAGCAGTTCTTC	CAISEPGTSPYNEQFF
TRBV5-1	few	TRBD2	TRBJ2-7	TGCGCCAGCAGCTTGCAGTCGGGAGGGCCTGGGTCTCGGGTCTACGAGCAGTACTTC	CASSLQSGGPGSRVYEQYF
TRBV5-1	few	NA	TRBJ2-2	TGCGCCAGCAGCTTAACAATGGCTGGGACCGGGGAGCTGTTTTTT	CASSLTMAGTGELFF
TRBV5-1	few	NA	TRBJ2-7	TGCGCCAGCAGCTCGGCTATCTCCTACGAGCAGTACTTC	CASSSAISYEQYF
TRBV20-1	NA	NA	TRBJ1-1	TGCAGTGCTAGAGGGCCGATCACTGAAGCTTTCTTT	CSARGPITEAFF
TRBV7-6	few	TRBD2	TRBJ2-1	TGTGCCAGCAGCACTCGACTAGCGGGAACGTTAGTGGATGAGCAGTTCTTC	CASSTRLAGTLVDEQFF
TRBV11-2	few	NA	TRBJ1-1	TGTGCCAGCAGCTTCCAGAATGAAGCTTTCTTT	CASSFQNEAFF
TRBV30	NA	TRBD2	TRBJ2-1	TGTGCCTGGAGTGTAAAAGGGGGGACTAGCGGGAGCTACAATGAGCAGTTCTTC	CAWSVKGGTSGSYNEQFF
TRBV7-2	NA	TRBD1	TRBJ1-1	TGTGCCAGCAGCTTACCCGGGACAGGGGGCAGGAACACTGAAGCTTTCTTT	CASSLPGTGGRNTEAFF
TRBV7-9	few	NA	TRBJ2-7	TGTGCCAGCAGCTTTATCCCCGGACCCCTCTACGAGCAGTACTTC	CASSFIPGPLYEQYF
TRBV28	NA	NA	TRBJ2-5	TGTGCCAGCACTAAAAGGACCGGGACAATAGGCCTAGAGACCCAGTACTTC	CASTKRTGTIGLETQYF
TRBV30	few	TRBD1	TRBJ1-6	TGTGCCTGGACTCCCGTACAGGGGAATTCACCCCTCCACTTT	CAWTPVQGNSPLHF
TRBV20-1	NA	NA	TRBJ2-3	TGCAGTGCTAGTTTCCGACGTAGCACAGATACGCAGTATTTT	CSASFRRSTDTQYF
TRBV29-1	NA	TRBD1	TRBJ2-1	TGCAGCGTTGAAGATCGGACAGGGTCCTACAATGAGCAGTTCTTC	CSVEDRTGSYNEQFF
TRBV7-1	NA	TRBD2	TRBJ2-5	TGTGCCAGCAGCGCCGGACTAGCGGGACAAGAGACCCAGTACTTC	CASSAGLAGQETQYF
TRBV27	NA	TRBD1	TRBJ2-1	TGTGCCAGCAGGACGGGACAGGGGGCTACAAATGAGCAGTTCTTC	CASRTGQGATNEQFF
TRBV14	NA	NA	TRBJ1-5	TGTGCCAGCGAGAGGGGTAGCAATCAGCCCCAGCATTTT	CASERGSNQPQHF
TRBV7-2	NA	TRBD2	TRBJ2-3	TGTGCCAGCAGCGTTAGCGGGAGGAACACAGATACGCAGTATTTT	CASSVSGRNTDTQYF
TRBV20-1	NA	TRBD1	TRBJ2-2	TGCAGTGCTAGATATAAGACAGGGGTTTATCGGAACACCGGGGAGCTGTTTTTT	CSARYKTGVYRNTGELFF
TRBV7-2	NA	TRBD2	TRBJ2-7	TGTGCCAGCAGCCGTGGGACTAGCGGTTACTACGAGCAGTACTTC	CASSRGTSGYYEQYF
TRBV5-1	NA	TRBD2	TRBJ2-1	TGCGCCAGCAGCCGCCAGGGTAGCGGGACCTCCATTGATGAGCAGTTCTTC	CASSRQGSGTSIDEQFF
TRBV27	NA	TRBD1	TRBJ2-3	TGTGCCAGCAGACGACAGGGTATTCTCCTCACAGATACGCAGTATTTT	CASRRQGILLTDTQYF
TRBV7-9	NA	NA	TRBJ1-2	TGTGCCAGCAGCTTAGGCCTCTCTAACTATGGCTACACCTTC	CASSLGLSNYGYTF
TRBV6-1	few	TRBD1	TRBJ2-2	TGTGCCAGCAGGCGTCAGGGGGCCGCCGGGGAGCTGTTTTTT	CASRRQGAAGELFF
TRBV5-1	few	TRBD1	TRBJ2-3	TGCGCCAGCAGCTTTGACAGGGCAGGGGCCGTGGATACGCAGTATTTT	CASSFDRAGAVDTQYF
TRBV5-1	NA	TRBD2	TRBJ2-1	TGCGCCAGCAGCTTGTGGGTAGCGGGCCACAATGAGCAGTTCTTC	CASSLWVAGHNEQFF
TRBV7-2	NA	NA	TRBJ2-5	TGTGCCAGCAGCTTAACCGGGATGCAGGAGACCCAGTACTTC	CASSLTGMQETQYF
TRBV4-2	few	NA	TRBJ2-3	TGTGCCAGCAGCCAAGAGGGGGGGCCAGATACGCAGTATTTT	CASSQEGGPDTQYF
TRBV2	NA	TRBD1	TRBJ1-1	TGTGCCAGCAGTGAGCGCTGGGACAGGGGAGCTGAAGCTTTCTTT	CASSERWDRGAEAFF
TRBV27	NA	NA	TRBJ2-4	TGTGCCAGCAGTCTAAGGGGAAGCATTCAGTACTTC	CASSLRGSIQYF
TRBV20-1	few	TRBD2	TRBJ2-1	TGCAGTGCTAGACCCAGAGGCGGGAGGGACTCCTACAATGAGCAGTTCTTC	CSARPRGGRDSYNEQFF
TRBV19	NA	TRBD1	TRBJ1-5	TGTGCCAGTAGTATTGGTACAGGGGAGGGTCAGCCCCAGCATTTT	CASSIGTGEGQPQHF
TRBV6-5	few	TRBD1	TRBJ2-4	TGTGCCAGCAGTTCGGGACAGGCCAAAAACATTCAGTACTTC	CASSSGQAKNIQYF
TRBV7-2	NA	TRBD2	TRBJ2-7	TGTGCCAGCAGCTCCCGGGTAGCGGGAGTCCACGAGCAGTACTTC	CASSSRVAGVHEQYF
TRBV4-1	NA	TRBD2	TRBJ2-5	TGCGCCAGCAGCCAAGAATTCGCTAGCGGGAGCGCGCAAGAGACCCAGTACTTC	CASSQEFASGSAQETQYF
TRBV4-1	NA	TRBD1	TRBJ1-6	TGCGCCAGCAGCCAAGTCAGGGGGGACTCCTATAATTCACCCCTCCACTTT	CASSQVRGDSYNSPLHF
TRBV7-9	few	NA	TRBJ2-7	TGTGCCAGCAGGGCAGGGGGGAAAAACTACGAGCAGTACTTC	CASRAGGKNYEQYF
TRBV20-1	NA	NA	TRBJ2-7	TGCAGTGTTTGCCCGCCGGGGGTCTACGAGCAGTACTTC	CSVCPPGVYEQYF
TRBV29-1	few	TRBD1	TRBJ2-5	TGCAGCGGGCGAGGGACAGGGGAATTTTGGGAGGAGACCCAGTACTTC	CSGRGTGEFWEETQYF
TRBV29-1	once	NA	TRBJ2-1	TGCAGCGCCAGCCGCGCGCTTGCTGAGCAGTTCTTC	CSASRALAEQFF
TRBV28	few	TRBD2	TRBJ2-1	TGTGCCAGCAGCTTCTTTAGACTAGCGGGAGGTCGGAATGAGCAGTTCTTC	CASSFFRLAGGRNEQFF
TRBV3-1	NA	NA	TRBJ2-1	TGTGCCAGCAGCCACTCCCTAGGGGTAGATGAGCAGTTCTTC	CASSHSLGVDEQFF
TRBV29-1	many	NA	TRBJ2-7	TGCAGCGTTGGGGACTTCTACGAGCAGTACTTC	CSVGDFYEQYF